This entry lists 17 T cell receptor beta chains sequenced from one sample in a study of post-analysis software for immune sequencing data. The study, taken as a whole, reports: Relative to controls, patients had five TRBV segments at higher frequency, with TRBV5-6, TRBV5-1 and TRBV20-1 among these.

Prepared libraries of TCR beta cDNA carried unique molecular identifiers. TCRdb reprocessed the PCR reads via MiXCR and lists one record per CDR3 protein. Of hundreds of thousands of distinct CDR3 sequences listed, about 44% were seen once; the top ten hold 1.5% to 2%. These receptors lack a known antigen. Input material: blood. The receptors derive from a girl between 5 and 17 years old with multiple sclerosis.

The rearrangement uses TRBV2 and TRBJ2-7, with D possibly called TRBD1 or TRBD2 (6 bases each). The V and J ends lost 7 bases and 3 bases respectively, with 13 bases between them. Germline lookup yields CDR1 SNHLY and CDR2 FYNNEI. The CDR3 is made up of 13 amino acids. This chain's CDR3 is CASTGDILYEQYF. The DNA of the CDR3 is TGTGCCAGCACGGGGGACATCCTCTACGAGCAGTACTTC.

The chain uses TRBV29-1 and TRBJ2-3, with 8 positions matching TRBD1. Germline V gives CDR1 SQVTM, CDR2 ANQGSEA. The trim removed 8 bases at V and 5 bases at J, leaving 9 bases unmatched. The CDR3 runs 13 residues. The CDR3 region is CSYSTGERDTQYF. The CDR3 nucleotides are TGCAGCTATTCGACAGGGGAGAGAGATACGCAGTATTTT.

The genes are TRBV20-1 and TRBJ2-1; 7 nucleotides match TRBD2. J gave up 4 bases and V 5 bases, and 5 bases lay outside the gene matches. The germline CDR1 and CDR2 sequences are DFQATT and SNEGSKA (reference sequence). The CDR3 loop spans 13 amino acids. The CDR3 coding sequence is TGCAGTGCTTCCCGAGCGGGGTACAATGAGCAGTTCTTC. Encoded protein: CSASRAGYNEQFF.

Regarding this clonotype: Since a much larger clone is just one base distant, this may be a read error. This chain uses TRBV6-1 with TRBJ1-2; 10 bases match TRBD1. CDR3 length: 14 residues. The V segment lost 7 bases and the J segment 4 bases; nucleotides outside the gene matches: 6. The V gene's germline CDR1 is MNHNS and CDR2 SASEGT. The CDR3 loop is CASIRDRGSYGYTF. Written as DNA, the CDR3 is TGTGCCAGCATCCGGGACAGGGGATCCTATGGCTACACCTTC.

The CDR3 DNA sequence: TGTGCCAGCAGGGGACAACGGAATCAGCCCCAGCATTTT. This gives the protein CASRGQRNQPQHF. The chain uses TRBV6-5 and TRBJ1-5; weak D call: TRBD1 (6 bases). The CDR3 spans 13 residues. V lost 6 bases and J lost 4, with 10 bases in between. Looked up from germline, CDR1 is MNHEY and CDR2 is SVGAGI.

The genes are TRBV5-5 and TRBJ2-4; D is undetermined. The J call may be wrong; the DNA end is better matched by TRBJ2-7. Germline V gives CDR1 SGHKS, CDR2 YYEKEE (reference sequence). This CDR3 contains 15 residues. CDR3 residues: CASSFGRTGSYEQYF. CDR3 bases: TGTGCCAGCAGCTTTGGGCGGACGGGTAGCTACGAGCAGTACTTC.

J is TRBJ1-2 and V is TRBV5-6; D is ambiguous. Trimming shortened V by 5 bases and J by 4 bases, and 9 bases separated the two germline ends. This CDR3 comprises 12 residues. Germline V gene lookup returns CDR1 SGHDT and CDR2 YYEEEE. CDR3 bases: TGTGCCAGCAGACGCGATAGCTATGGCTACACCTTC. It yields the protein CASRRDSYGYTF.

The rearrangement uses TRBV5-6 and TRBJ2-1; maybe TRBD1 (5 bases). This CDR3 spans 12 amino acids. The germline V gene encodes CDR1 SGHDT and CDR2 YYEEEE. Trimming shortened V by 3 bases and J by 6 bases, and 7 bases separated the two germline ends. The CDR3 coding sequence is TGTGCCAGCAGCTGGGGCACCAATGAGCAGTTCTTC. It specifies CASSWGTNEQFF.

This clonotype has just a few counts. The chain recombines TRBV5-1 with TRBJ2-7; 11 positions match TRBD2. CDR3 size: 14 residues. V lost 4 bases and J lost 3; bases outside the gene matches: 3. Looked up from germline, CDR1 is SGHRS and CDR2 is YFSETQ. CDR3 amino acids: CASSTGLAGYEQYF. The CDR3 DNA follows: TGCGCCAGCAGCACCGGACTAGCGGGCTACGAGCAGTACTTC.

This sequence joins TRBV5-1 and TRBJ2-1; D tentatively reads TRBD1 or TRBD2 (5 bases each). CDR1 is SGHRS and CDR2 is YFSETQ in the germline V gene. The V and J ends lost 0 bases and 5 bases respectively, with 15 bases between them. The CDR3 contains 16 residues. DNA for the CDR3: TGCGCCAGCAGCTTGGCCCCGGGACGTCTGAACAATGAGCAGTTCTTC. Amino acids: CASSLAPGRLNNEQFF.

This clonotype was counted only a few times. The rearrangement links TRBV7-2 to TRBJ1-5; D uncertain. V lost 2 bases and J lost 5, with 19 bases in between. Germline V gene sequence: CDR1 SGHTA, CDR2 FQGNSA. The CDR3 runs 17 residues. The CDR3 is CASSLTNRAGRDQPQHF. CDR3 DNA: TGTGCCAGCAGCTTAACTAATAGGGCCGGGAGGGATCAGCCCCAGCATTTT.

The chain combines TRBV7-9 with TRBJ1-1; 9 nucleotides agree with TRBD1. Germline trimming cut 5 bases from V and 4 bases from J; bases unmatched to any gene: 8. Germline V gene sequence: CDR1 SEHNR, CDR2 FQNEAQ (reference sequence). CDR3 size: 15 residues. The CDR3 nucleotides read TGTGCCAGCAGCGACCTTGGACAGGGGACCACTGAAGCTTTCTTT. Amino acids: CASSDLGQGTTEAFF.

This clonotype was picked up a small number of times. The chain combines TRBV7-9 with TRBJ2-7; 9 bases are shared with TRBD1. After removal of 4 bases from V and 1 base from J, the junction contained 5 bases not matched to a gene. The V gene's germline CDR1 is SEHNR and CDR2 FQNEAQ (reference sequence). This CDR3 is 15 amino acids long. The CDR3: CASSSTGGVSYEQYF. CDR3 bases: TGTGCCAGCAGCTCGACAGGGGGGGTATCCTACGAGCAGTACTTC.

The chain links TRBV27 to TRBJ2-1; D uncertain. V was clipped by 5 bases and J by 6 bases, with 14 bases between them. CDR3 length: 14 amino acids. The germline CDR1 and CDR2 sequences are MNHEY and SMNVEV (reference sequence). The CDR3 DNA sequence: TGTGCCAGCAGTGTCCTAGGTAGCTCCAATGAGCAGTTCTTC. The encoded protein is CASSVLGSSNEQFF.

The chain joins TRBV12-3 or TRBV12-4 to TRBJ1-2; D gene unclear. V gave up 6 bases and J gave up 4 bases, with 9 bases separating them. The CDR3 loop spans 12 amino acids. CDR3 DNA sequence: TGTGCCAGCAGGGAGGGCTTCTATGGCTACACCTTC. Translation: CASREGFYGYTF.

The genes are TRBV28 and TRBJ1-2; TRBD1 is a possible D gene (6 bases). The V and J ends lost 3 bases and 0 bases respectively, with 14 bases between them. The germline CDR1 and CDR2 sequences are MDHEN and SYDVKM. The CDR3 runs to 16 residues. For the CDR3, the DNA is TGTGCCAGCAGTTTTCTCGGGGGCCACACTAACTATGGCTACACCTTC. Residues: CASSFLGGHTNYGYTF.

This clonotype was observed a few times. The chain is built from TRBV29-1 and TRBJ2-7, with TRBD1 matching 11 bases. Germline CDR1 and CDR2: SQVTM and ANQGSEA. The CDR3 covers 15 residues. V lost 2 bases to trimming and J lost 2 bases; unmatched junction nucleotides: 5. The CDR3 DNA is TGCAGCGTTGAATACTCGGGACAGGGGGCCTACGAGCAGTACTTC. This encodes CSVEYSGQGAYEQYF.